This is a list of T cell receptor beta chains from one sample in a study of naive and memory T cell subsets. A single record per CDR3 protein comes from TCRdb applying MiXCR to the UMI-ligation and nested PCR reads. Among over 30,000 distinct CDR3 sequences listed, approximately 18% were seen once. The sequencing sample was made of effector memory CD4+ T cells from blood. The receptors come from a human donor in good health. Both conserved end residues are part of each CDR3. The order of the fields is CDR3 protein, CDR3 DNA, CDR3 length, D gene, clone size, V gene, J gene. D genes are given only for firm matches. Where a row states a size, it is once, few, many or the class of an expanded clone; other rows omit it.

CDR3: CASSPHARGYEQYF
DNA: TGTGCCAGCTCACCCCATGCTCGGGGCTACGAGCAGTACTTC
length: 14
D: NA
size: NA
V: TRBV12-3/TRBV12-4
J: TRBJ2-7

CDR3: CASSWDDRVSYNEQFF
DNA: TGTGCCAGCAGTTGGGACGACAGGGTATCCTACAATGAGCAGTTCTTC
length: 16
D: TRBD1
size: few
V: TRBV28
J: TRBJ2-1

CDR3: CASSGTVTGITGELFF
DNA: TGTGCCAGCAGTGGGACCGTGACAGGGATCACCGGGGAGCTGTTTTTT
length: 16
D: TRBD1
size: few
V: TRBV6-1
J: TRBJ2-2

CDR3: CASNPGSYPNYGYTF
DNA: TGTGCCAGTAATCCGGGGAGTTACCCTAACTATGGCTACACCTTC
length: 15
D: NA
size: many
V: TRBV19
J: TRBJ1-2

CDR3: CATMGQLGTGELFF
DNA: TGTGCCACCATGGGACAGCTGGGGACCGGGGAGCTGTTTTTT
length: 14
D: TRBD1
size: few
V: TRBV24-1
J: TRBJ2-2

CDR3: CASSLSIPPLAGGGTQYF
DNA: TGTGCCAGCAGTTTATCTATTCCGCCCCTAGCGGGGGGGGGGACCCAGTACTTC
length: 18
D: TRBD2
size: few
V: TRBV28
J: TRBJ2-5

CDR3: CAARGTGGNSPLHF
DNA: TGTGCCGCCCGGGGGACAGGGGGAAATTCACCCCTCCACTTT
length: 14
D: TRBD1
size: few
V: TRBV6-5
J: TRBJ1-6

CDR3: CASSRRVQETQYF
DNA: TGTGCCAGCAGTCGCAGGGTCCAAGAGACCCAGTACTTC
length: 13
D: NA
size: NA
V: TRBV12-3/TRBV12-4
J: TRBJ2-5

CDR3: CASSFRATQETQYF
DNA: TGTGCCAGCAGTTTCCGGGCTACACAAGAGACCCAGTACTTC
length: 14
D: NA
size: NA
V: TRBV27
J: TRBJ2-5

CDR3: CASSQAPTGSNQPQHF
DNA: TGCGCCAGCAGCCAAGCCCCGACAGGTAGCAATCAGCCCCAGCATTTT
length: 16
D: NA
size: few
V: TRBV4-1
J: TRBJ1-5

CDR3: CSARGDRGTRRAHTEAFF
DNA: TGCAGTGCTAGGGGTGACAGGGGAACACGGAGGGCCCACACTGAAGCTTTCTTT
length: 18
D: TRBD1
size: few
V: TRBV20-1
J: TRBJ1-1

CDR3: CASSSQASGRIGDEQFF
DNA: TGCGCCAGCAGCTCTCAGGCTAGCGGGAGGATCGGGGATGAGCAGTTCTTC
length: 17
D: TRBD2
size: NA
V: TRBV5-1
J: TRBJ2-1

CDR3: CAWSVFAAGGPYEQYF
DNA: TGTGCCTGGAGTGTTTTTGCAGCGGGAGGGCCCTACGAGCAGTACTTC
length: 16
D: TRBD2
size: NA
V: TRBV30
J: TRBJ2-7

CDR3: CATSREITEETQYF
DNA: TGTGCCACCAGCAGAGAGATAACGGAAGAGACCCAGTACTTC
length: 14
D: NA
size: many
V: TRBV15
J: TRBJ2-5

CDR3: CASDITIRQGLAGDETQYF
DNA: TGTGCCAGCGATATTACGATACGACAGGGACTAGCGGGAGATGAGACCCAGTACTTC
length: 19
D: TRBD2
size: NA
V: TRBV6-1
J: TRBJ2-5

CDR3: CASSPYGDTQYF
DNA: TGTGCCAGCAGCCCGTACGGGGATACGCAGTATTTT
length: 12
D: NA
size: NA
V: TRBV7-2
J: TRBJ2-3

CDR3: CSASGLSHTEYSNQPQHF
DNA: TGCAGTGCTAGTGGTCTCTCCCACACAGAATATAGCAATCAGCCCCAGCATTTT
length: 18
D: NA
size: few
V: TRBV20-1
J: TRBJ1-5

CDR3: CASSLYTAPRPDNTEAFF
DNA: TGTGCCAGCAGCTTGTACACAGCCCCCCGTCCCGATAACACTGAAGCTTTCTTT
length: 18
D: NA
size: many
V: TRBV5-6
J: TRBJ1-1

CDR3: CASSPGTITDTQYF
DNA: TGTGCCAGCAGTCCAGGGACCATCACAGATACGCAGTATTTT
length: 14
D: NA
size: few
V: TRBV28
J: TRBJ2-3

CDR3: CASSYSTGMGEQYF
DNA: TGTGCCAGCAGTTACTCGACAGGGATGGGCGAGCAGTACTTC
length: 14
D: TRBD1
size: NA
V: TRBV6-6
J: TRBJ2-7

CDR3: CAISESLTSGRTTDTQYF
DNA: TGTGCCATCAGTGAGTCGCTAACTAGCGGGAGGACCACAGATACGCAGTATTTT
length: 18
D: TRBD2
size: NA
V: TRBV10-3
J: TRBJ2-3

CDR3: CASSFRLGPMYEQYF
DNA: TGTGCCAGCAGTTTTCGGCTAGGCCCGATGTACGAGCAGTACTTC
length: 15
D: NA
size: NA
V: TRBV12-3/TRBV12-4
J: TRBJ2-7

CDR3: CASSHTRGRGNSPLHF
DNA: TGTGCCAGCAGCCATACCCGGGGACGGGGAAATTCACCCCTCCACTTT
length: 16
D: NA
size: once
V: TRBV7-2
J: TRBJ1-6

CDR3: CAISPGLAGGGSYNEQFF
DNA: TGTGCCATCAGTCCGGGACTAGCGGGAGGAGGGTCCTACAATGAGCAGTTCTTC
length: 18
D: TRBD2
size: few
V: TRBV10-3
J: TRBJ2-1

CDR3: CSVERGVAIYF
DNA: TGCAGCGTTGAGAGGGGGGTCGCCATATATTTT
length: 11
D: NA
size: NA
V: TRBV29-1
J: TRBJ1-3

CDR3: CASSPGPQGNQPQHF
DNA: TGTGCCAGCAGCCCCGGCCCCCAGGGCAATCAGCCCCAGCATTTT
length: 15
D: NA
size: many
V: TRBV5-6
J: TRBJ1-5

CDR3: CATSRDEHRNYGYTF
DNA: TGTGCCACCAGCAGAGATGAGCACAGGAACTATGGCTACACCTTC
length: 15
D: NA
size: NA
V: TRBV15
J: TRBJ1-2

CDR3: CASSVDGTGTQLF
DNA: TGTGCCAGCAGCGTAGATGGAACCGGGACTCAACTATTT
length: 13
D: NA
size: few
V: TRBV9
J: TRBJ1-3

CDR3: CASSFMGIGSPLHF
DNA: TGTGCCAGCAGCTTCATGGGCATCGGTTCACCCCTCCACTTT
length: 14
D: NA
size: few
V: TRBV5-4
J: TRBJ1-6

CDR3: CASSFFGTVPDTQYF
DNA: TGTGCCAGCAGCTTTTTCGGGACAGTCCCCGATACGCAGTATTTT
length: 15
D: TRBD1
size: NA
V: TRBV27
J: TRBJ2-3

CDR3: CSARDASNSPLHF
DNA: TGCAGTGCTAGAGATGCCAGTAATTCACCCCTCCACTTT
length: 13
D: NA
size: medium-sized
V: TRBV20-1
J: TRBJ1-6

CDR3: CATRTYNEQFF
DNA: TGTGCCACCCGGACGTACAATGAGCAGTTCTTC
length: 11
D: NA
size: many
V: TRBV6-5
J: TRBJ2-1

CDR3: CASSSQLAYQENIQYF
DNA: TGTGCCAGCAGCAGCCAACTAGCGTACCAGGAAAACATTCAGTACTTC
length: 16
D: TRBD2
size: NA
V: TRBV6-2/TRBV6-3
J: TRBJ2-4

CDR3: CASRTINEKLFF
DNA: TGTGCCAGCAGGACCATTAATGAAAAACTGTTTTTT
length: 12
D: NA
size: NA
V: TRBV6-5
J: TRBJ1-4

CDR3: CASSVKRDTEAFF
DNA: TGTGCCAGCAGCGTAAAAAGGGATACTGAAGCTTTCTTT
length: 13
D: NA
size: NA
V: TRBV9
J: TRBJ1-1

CDR3: CAWSALGHEQFF
DNA: TGTGCCTGGAGTGCCCTCGGCCATGAGCAGTTCTTC
length: 12
D: NA
size: few
V: TRBV30
J: TRBJ2-1

CDR3: CAISLEGANTEAFF
DNA: TGTGCCATCAGTCTAGAGGGGGCGAACACTGAAGCTTTCTTT
length: 14
D: TRBD1
size: NA
V: TRBV6-6
J: TRBJ1-1

CDR3: CASSPLDLGFSNQPQHF
DNA: TGCGCCAGCAGCCCCTTGGATCTTGGATTTAGCAATCAGCCCCAGCATTTT
length: 17
D: NA
size: medium-sized
V: TRBV4-1
J: TRBJ1-5

CDR3: CASSETNIQYF
DNA: TGTGCCAGCAGTGAAACAAACATTCAGTACTTC
length: 11
D: NA
size: few
V: TRBV6-1
J: TRBJ2-4